This T cell receptor beta chain came from a study of shared clonotypes between healthy human individuals (TCRdb year 2020). For the wider study: A couple of women and a few men aged 18 to 49 years were included in the cohort. For each donor, CD4 naive and CD4 memory were each run on three plates, CD8 naive on two plates, and CD8 memory on one plate. To estimate repertoire size and how much clonotype sharing occurs between individuals, the study deeply sequenced the blood TCR repertoires of roughly 5 healthy adults. Each donor's leukapheresis produced roughly between about 0.9 and 9.5 billion PBMCs. Different laboratories and diverse techniques were used to prepare libraries and sequence TCR repertoires, to increase sequencing depth and limit assay-specific biases. Overall study results and their limits: Based on pairwise subsampling, the degree of clonotype sharing among donors was expected to be affected by sequencing depth. Sharing across a handful of donors was observed for about 5% of naive CD4, 3% to 3.5% of naive CD8, 2% to 2.5% of memory CD4, and roughly 0.43% of memory CD8 clonotypes. Incomplete sequencing was indicated by rarefaction of sorted-subset datasets, despite the large sequencing depth. Compared with non-shared clonotypes, the clonotypes found in all four sorted-subset donors had higher generation probabilities. Naive subsets generally had larger estimated clonotype richness than memory subsets did. Because the study included only a small number of donors, the genetic and exposure-history diversity represented was limited. Sampling was restricted to blood, and TCR repertoires in tissue are likely to differ from TCR repertoires in blood.

Per the germline V gene, SGHDT is the CDR1 and YYEEEE is the CDR2. V loses 2 bases of germline sequence and J loses 1 base, and the interval between the two ends is 13 bases. From the cysteine up to the phenylalanine, the CDR3 has a length of 16 residues. Only the CDR3 DNA is retained, 48 bases long and in frame from the first base. Using the deep immunoSEQ assay, multiplex PCR amplified TCR CDR3 regions from genomic DNA. Genomic DNA extracted from each cell subset was distributed evenly over all wells of several immunoSEQ 96-well plates, and each plate served as one replicate. For sorted subsets, each replicate PCR was loaded with roughly 190 ng genomic DNA, equivalent to about 33,000 T cell genomes. Purified libraries were quantified with a Qubit 3.0 fluorometer, sized on a Bioanalyzer 2100, and re-quantified with the KAPA Library Quantification kit. Every immunoSEQ 96-well plate was sequenced on a separate single-read 150-cycle Illumina NextSeq 550 flow cell. On the authors' methods: Because the immunoSEQ output held only junctional sequences and lacked quality scores, the filtering could not match the filtering applied to full-length reads. Sequences were annotated with PyIR, a Python wrapper for IgBLAST v1.9, using IMGT germline references to assign V/J genes and CDR3. Reads were removed for weak V/J assignments (E-value above 1e-6), missing CDR3, stop codons, out-of-frame junctions, or ambiguous translated residues. V3J clonotypes were defined as sequences sharing an identical inferred V gene, J gene, and CDR3 amino acid sequence. Percentage overlap between repertoires was calculated by dividing the number of shared unique clonotypes by the size of the smaller repertoire. Repertoire richness was assessed with RTK rarefaction, the Chao1 estimator, and Recon v2.1 estimates of unobserved clonotypes. Generation probabilities were computed with OLGA for all TCRbeta clonotypes obtained by the gDNA method from several donors. This is the immuneACCESS table as TCRdb keeps it, with only in-frame sequences that have V and J called. A part of the clones is gone; compared with another copy, unresolved V genes explain less than half, and the rest is unexplained. The DNA gave D and trimming, while V, J and clone size come from that table. This sample holds 2.5 million or so clones; around 90% were observed only once. Jointly, the top ten make up about 0.13% of the sample.

Donors were healthy HIV-negative adults with no recently reported acute infections or vaccinations. All donors were Caucasian adults living in Nashville, Tennessee, USA. CD4+ T cells were enriched by magnetic negative selection; naive cells were then positively selected on CD45RA, and the negative fraction formed the memory subset. Blood was collected by leukapheresis, and PBMCs were isolated by Ficoll-Histopaque density gradient centrifugation and then cryopreserved in liquid nitrogen vapor phase. Purity and quantity of every magnetically sorted T cell population were checked by analytical flow cytometry. Each sorted fraction had its genomic DNA isolated and then quantified by UV absorbance on a Nanodrop 2000c. As for this clone: It lacks a known antigen. No per-base quality is available; no much larger clone lies one base away.

This TCR was recovered from a man aged 18 to 30 in good health. Material for sequencing was naive CD4+ T cells sorted from blood. The cell subset or site label for this specimen denotes: CD45RA+ positively selected. The V and J genes are TRBV5-6 and TRBJ1-3, with the D segment identity uncertain. The CDR3 reads as follows: CASSFQSLGSGNTIYF. The nucleotide sequence is TGTGCCAGCAGCTTTCAATCTTTGGGGTCTGGAAACACCATATATTTT.